This T cell receptor (beta chain) derives from a study of T cell repertoires in aging, cancer and after chemotherapy. Study summary: Over several months to years, re-sampled healthy donor repertoires clearly shared clones.

TRB rearrangements spanning V, D and J were amplified using mixed TRB-A/B primers. TCRdb reanalysed the multiplex PCR reads using MiXCR and keeps one entry per CDR3 protein. The table includes 9,500 or so distinct CDR3 sequences, around 35% detected once. Within the sample, this clonotype is medium-sized. Its matching antigen is unknown. The junction had 8 bases not matched to a gene; V was cut back by 4 bases and J by 5 bases. This CDR3 spans 14 amino acids. CDR1 and CDR2 (germline): SGHNT, YENEEA. The template was genomic DNA from peripheral blood, not RNA. The study's findings and limits: Immunological memory after chemotherapy cannot be judged from the repertoire data.

The sequenced sample was blood. The rearrangement joins TRBV11-3 to TRBJ2-7; 7 bases agree with TRBD1. The sequence was obtained from a human donor in good health. CDR3 in DNA: TGTGCCAGCAGCTCGGGACAGCCCCTGGACGAGCAGTACTTC. This codes for CASSSGQPLDEQYF.